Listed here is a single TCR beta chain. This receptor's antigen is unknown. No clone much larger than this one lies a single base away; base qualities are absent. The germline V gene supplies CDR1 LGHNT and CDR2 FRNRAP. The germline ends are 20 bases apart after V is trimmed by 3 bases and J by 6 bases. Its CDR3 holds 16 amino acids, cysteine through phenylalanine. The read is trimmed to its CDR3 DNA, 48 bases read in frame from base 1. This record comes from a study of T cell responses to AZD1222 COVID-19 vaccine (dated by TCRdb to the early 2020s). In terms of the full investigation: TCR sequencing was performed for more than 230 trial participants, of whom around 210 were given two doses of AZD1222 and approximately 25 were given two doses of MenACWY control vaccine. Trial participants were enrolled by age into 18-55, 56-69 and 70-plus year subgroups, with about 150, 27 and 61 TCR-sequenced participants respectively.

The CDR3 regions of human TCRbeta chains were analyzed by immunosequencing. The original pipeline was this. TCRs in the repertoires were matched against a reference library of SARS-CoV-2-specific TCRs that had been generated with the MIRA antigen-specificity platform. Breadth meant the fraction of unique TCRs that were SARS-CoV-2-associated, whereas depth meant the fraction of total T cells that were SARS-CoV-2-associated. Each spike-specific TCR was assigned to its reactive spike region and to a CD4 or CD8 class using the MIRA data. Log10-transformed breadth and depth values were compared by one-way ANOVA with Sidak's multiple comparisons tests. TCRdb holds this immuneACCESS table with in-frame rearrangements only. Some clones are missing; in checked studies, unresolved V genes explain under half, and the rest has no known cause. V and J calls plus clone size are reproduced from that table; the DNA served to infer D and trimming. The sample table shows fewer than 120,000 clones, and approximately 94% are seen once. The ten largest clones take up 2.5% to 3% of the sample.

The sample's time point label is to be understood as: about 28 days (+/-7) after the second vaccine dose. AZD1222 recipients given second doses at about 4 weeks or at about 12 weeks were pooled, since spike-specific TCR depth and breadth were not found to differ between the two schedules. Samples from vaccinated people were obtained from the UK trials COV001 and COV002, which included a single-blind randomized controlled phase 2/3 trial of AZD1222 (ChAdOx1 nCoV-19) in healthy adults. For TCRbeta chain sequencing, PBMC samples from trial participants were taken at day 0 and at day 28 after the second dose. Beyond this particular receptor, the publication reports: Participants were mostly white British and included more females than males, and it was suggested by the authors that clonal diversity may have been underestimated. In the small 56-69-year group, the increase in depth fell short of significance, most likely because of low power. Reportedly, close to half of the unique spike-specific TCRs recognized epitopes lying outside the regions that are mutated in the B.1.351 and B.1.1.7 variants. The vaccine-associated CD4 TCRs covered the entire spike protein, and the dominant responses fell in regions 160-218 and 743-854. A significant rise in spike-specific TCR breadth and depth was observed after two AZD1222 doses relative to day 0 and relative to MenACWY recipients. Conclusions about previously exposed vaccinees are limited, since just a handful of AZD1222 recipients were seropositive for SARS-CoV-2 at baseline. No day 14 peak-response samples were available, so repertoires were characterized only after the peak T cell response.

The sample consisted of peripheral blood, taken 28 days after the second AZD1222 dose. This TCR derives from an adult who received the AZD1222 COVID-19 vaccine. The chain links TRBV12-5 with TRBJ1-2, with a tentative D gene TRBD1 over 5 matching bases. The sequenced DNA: TGTGCTAGTGGTTTTTCAGAGGCCCCGGGGGAGGATGGCTACACCTTC. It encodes CASGFSEAPGEDGYTF.